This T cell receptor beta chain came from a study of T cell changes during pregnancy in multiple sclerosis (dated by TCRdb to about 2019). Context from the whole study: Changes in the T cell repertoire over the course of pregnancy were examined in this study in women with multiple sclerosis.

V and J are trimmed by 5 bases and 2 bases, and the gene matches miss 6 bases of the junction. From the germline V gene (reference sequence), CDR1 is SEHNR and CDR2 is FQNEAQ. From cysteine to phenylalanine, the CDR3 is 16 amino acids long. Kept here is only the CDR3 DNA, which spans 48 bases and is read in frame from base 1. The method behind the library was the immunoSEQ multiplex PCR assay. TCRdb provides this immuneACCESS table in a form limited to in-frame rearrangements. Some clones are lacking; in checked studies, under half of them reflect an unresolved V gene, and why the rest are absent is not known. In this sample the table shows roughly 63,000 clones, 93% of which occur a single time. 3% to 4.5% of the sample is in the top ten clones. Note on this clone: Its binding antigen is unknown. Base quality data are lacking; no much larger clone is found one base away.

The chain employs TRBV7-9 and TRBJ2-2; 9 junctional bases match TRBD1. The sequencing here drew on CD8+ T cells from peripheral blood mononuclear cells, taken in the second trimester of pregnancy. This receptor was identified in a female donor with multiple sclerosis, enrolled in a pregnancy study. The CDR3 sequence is CASSPRTGDNTGELFF. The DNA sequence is TGTGCCAGCAGCCCTAGGACAGGGGATAACACCGGGGAGCTGTTTTTT.